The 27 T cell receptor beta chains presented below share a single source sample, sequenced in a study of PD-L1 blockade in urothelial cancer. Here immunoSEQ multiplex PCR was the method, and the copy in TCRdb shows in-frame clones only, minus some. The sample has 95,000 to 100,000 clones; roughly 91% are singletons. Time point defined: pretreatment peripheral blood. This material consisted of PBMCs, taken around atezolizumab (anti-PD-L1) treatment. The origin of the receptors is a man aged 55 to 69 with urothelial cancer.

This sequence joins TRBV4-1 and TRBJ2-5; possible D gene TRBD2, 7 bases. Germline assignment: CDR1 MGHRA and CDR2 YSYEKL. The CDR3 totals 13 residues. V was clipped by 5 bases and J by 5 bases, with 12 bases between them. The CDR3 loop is CASSRGGVETQYF. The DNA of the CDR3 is TGCGCCAGCAGCAGGGGGGGGGTGGAGACCCAGTACTTC.

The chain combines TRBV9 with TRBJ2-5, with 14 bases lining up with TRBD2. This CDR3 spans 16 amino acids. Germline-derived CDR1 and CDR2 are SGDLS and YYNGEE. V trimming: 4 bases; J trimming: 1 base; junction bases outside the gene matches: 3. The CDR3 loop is CASSLGLAGGQETQYF. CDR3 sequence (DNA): TGTGCCAGCAGCCTTGGACTAGCGGGGGGCCAAGAGACCCAGTACTTC. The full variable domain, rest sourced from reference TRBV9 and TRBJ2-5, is DSGVTQTPKHLITATGQRVTLRCSPRSGDLSVYWYQQSLDQGLQFLIQYYNGEERAKGNILERFSAQQFPDLHSELNLSSLELGDSALYFCASSLGLAGGQETQYFGPGTRLLVL.

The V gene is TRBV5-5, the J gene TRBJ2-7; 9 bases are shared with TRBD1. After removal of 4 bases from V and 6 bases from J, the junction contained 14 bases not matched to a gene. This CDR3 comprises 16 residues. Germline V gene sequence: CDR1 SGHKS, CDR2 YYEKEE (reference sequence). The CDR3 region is CASSPGQGMGWGEQYF. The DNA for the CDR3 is TGTGCCAGCAGCCCCGGACAGGGGATGGGTTGGGGCGAGCAGTACTTC.

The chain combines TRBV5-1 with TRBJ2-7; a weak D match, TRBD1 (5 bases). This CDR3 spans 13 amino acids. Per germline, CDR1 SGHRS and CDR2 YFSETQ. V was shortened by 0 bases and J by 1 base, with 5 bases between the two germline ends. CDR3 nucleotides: TGCGCCAGCAGCTTGGGACAGTCCTACGAGCAGTACTTC. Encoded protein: CASSLGQSYEQYF.

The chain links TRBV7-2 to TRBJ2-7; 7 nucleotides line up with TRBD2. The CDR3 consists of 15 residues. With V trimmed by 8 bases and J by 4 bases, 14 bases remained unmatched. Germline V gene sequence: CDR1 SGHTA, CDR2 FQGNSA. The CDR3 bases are TGTGCCAGCTCAGGTGGGGGGGAGGTCCGATACGAGCAGTACTTC. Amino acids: CASSGGGEVRYEQYF.

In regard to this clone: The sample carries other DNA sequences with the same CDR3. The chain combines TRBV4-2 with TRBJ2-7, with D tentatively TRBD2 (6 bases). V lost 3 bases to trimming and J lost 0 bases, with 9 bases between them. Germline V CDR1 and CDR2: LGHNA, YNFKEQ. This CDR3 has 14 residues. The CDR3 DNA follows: TGTGCCAGCAGCCAGGGACTGGGCTCCTACGAGCAGTACTTC. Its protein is CASSQGLGSYEQYF.

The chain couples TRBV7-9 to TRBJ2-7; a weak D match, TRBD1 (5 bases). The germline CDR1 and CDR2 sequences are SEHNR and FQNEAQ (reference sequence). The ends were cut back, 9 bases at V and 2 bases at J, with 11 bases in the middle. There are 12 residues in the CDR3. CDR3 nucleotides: TGTGCCAGTGGGCAGGGAACCTACGAGCAGTACTTC. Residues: CASGQGTYEQYF.

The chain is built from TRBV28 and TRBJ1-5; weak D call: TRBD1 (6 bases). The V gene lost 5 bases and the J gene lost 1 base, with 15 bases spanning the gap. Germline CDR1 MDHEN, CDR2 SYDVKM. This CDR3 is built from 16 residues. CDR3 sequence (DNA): TGTGCCAGCAGTGACCCAGGGGCTGGGAGCAATCAGCCCCAGCATTTT. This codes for CASSDPGAGSNQPQHF.

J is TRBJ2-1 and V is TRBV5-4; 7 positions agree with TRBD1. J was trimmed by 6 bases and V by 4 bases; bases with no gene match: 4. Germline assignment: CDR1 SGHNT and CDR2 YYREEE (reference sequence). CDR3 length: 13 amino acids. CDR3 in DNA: TGTGCCAGCAGCCCTCAGGGGGTCAATGAGCAGTTCTTC. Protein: CASSPQGVNEQFF.

The CDR3 region is CASSYGAGTTEAFF. The CDR3, as DNA: TGTGCCAGCAGCTATGGGGCAGGTACCACTGAAGCTTTCTTT. J is TRBJ1-1 and V is TRBV11-2, with D possibly matching TRBD1 (5 bases). The germline V gene encodes CDR1 SGHAT and CDR2 FQNNGV. Deletions cut 4 bases from V and 4 bases from J, with 13 bases between. CDR3 length: 14 residues. The full variable domain, its missing parts supplied by reference TRBV11-2 and TRBJ1-1, is EAGVAQSPRYKIIEKRQSVAFWCNPISGHATLYWYQQILGQGPKLLIQFQNNGVVDDSQLPKDRFSAERLKGVDSTLKIQPAKLEDSAVYLCASSYGAGTTEAFFGQGTRLTVV.

The CDR3 loop reads CASSLVLGTVSYEQYF. CDR3 coding DNA: TGCGCCAGCAGCTTGGTGTTGGGGACTGTCTCCTACGAGCAGTACTTC. The genes are TRBV5-1 and TRBJ2-7; TRBD2 is a possible D gene (6 bases). The germline CDR1 and CDR2 sequences are SGHRS and YFSETQ. Trimming shortened V by 0 bases and J by 0 bases, and 13 bases separated the two germline ends. The length of the CDR3 is 16 residues. Full variable domain (outside the CDR3, taken from reference TRBV5-1 and TRBJ2-7): KAGVTQTPRYLIKTRGQQVTLSCSPISGHRSVSWYQQTPGQGLQFLFEYFSETQRNKGNFPGRFSGRQFSNSRSEMNVSTLELGDSALYLCASSLVLGTVSYEQYFGPGTRLTVT.

The CDR3 DNA reads TGTGCCAGCTCACCAAGGGGGAACACCGGGGAGCTGTTTTTT. It encodes CASSPRGNTGELFF. The gene calls are TRBV18 and TRBJ2-2; the D gene is possibly TRBD1 (5 bases). Trimming cost V 2 bases and J 1 base, with 5 bases left between them. CDR3 length: 14 amino acids. In germline, CDR1 is KGHSH, CDR2 LQKENI. Filled out from reference TRBV18 and TRBJ2-2, the complete variable domain reads NAGVMQNPRHLVRRRGQEARLRCSPMKGHSHVYWYRQLPEEGLKFMVYLQKENIIDESGMPKERFSAEFPKEGPSILRIQQVVRGDSAAYFCASSPRGNTGELFFGEGSRLTVL.

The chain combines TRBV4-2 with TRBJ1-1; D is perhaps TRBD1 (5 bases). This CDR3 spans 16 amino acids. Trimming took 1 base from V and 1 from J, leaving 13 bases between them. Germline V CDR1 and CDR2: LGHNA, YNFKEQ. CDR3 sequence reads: CASSQGAAGGNTEAFF. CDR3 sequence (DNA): TGTGCCAGCAGCCAAGGTGCGGCCGGGGGGAACACTGAAGCTTTCTTT.

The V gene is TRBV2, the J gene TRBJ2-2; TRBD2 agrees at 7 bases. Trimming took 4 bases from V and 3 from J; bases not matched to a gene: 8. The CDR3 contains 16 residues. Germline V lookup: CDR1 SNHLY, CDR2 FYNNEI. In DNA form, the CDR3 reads TGTGCCAGCAGTGTTAGGGCTAGCGGAGACACCGGGGAGCTGTTTTTT. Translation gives CASSVRASGDTGELFF.

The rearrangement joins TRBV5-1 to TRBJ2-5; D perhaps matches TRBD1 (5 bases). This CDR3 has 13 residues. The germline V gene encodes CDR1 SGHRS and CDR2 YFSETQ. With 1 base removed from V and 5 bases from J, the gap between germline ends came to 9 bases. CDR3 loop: CASSLPQGETQYF. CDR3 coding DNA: TGCGCCAGCAGCTTGCCGCAGGGCGAGACCCAGTACTTC.

CDR3 region: CASSLSGTSRRDREQFF. In DNA, the CDR3 is TGTGCCAGCAGCCTATCCGGAACTAGCCGGAGGGATCGTGAGCAGTTCTTC. V gene TRBV7-3 combines with J gene TRBJ2-1, with TRBD2 as a possible D gene (6 bases). V was shortened by 5 bases and J by 9 bases, with 26 bases between the two germline ends. This CDR3 contains 17 residues. Germline V gene lookup returns CDR1 SGHTA and CDR2 FQGTGA.

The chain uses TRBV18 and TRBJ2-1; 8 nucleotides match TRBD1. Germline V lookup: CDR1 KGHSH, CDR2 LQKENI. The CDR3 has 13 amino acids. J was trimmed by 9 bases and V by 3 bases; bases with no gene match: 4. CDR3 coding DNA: TGTGCCAGCTCACCGCGGACAGGGATTGAGCAGTTCTTC. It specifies CASSPRTGIEQFF.

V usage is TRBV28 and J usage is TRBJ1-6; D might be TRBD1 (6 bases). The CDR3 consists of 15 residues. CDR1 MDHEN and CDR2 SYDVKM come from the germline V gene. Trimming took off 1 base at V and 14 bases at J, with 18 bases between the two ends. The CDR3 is CASSLSGTPGLALHF. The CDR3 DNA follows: TGTGCCAGCAGTTTATCCGGGACACCGGGTCTGGCCCTCCACTTT.

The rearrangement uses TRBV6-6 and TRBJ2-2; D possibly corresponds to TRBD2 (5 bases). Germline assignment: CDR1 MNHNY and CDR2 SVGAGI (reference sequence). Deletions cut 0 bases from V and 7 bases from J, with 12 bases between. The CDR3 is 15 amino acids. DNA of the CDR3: TGTGCCAGCAGTTACTCGACGCTAGCCGGCGGGGAGCTGTTTTTT. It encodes CASSYSTLAGGELFF.

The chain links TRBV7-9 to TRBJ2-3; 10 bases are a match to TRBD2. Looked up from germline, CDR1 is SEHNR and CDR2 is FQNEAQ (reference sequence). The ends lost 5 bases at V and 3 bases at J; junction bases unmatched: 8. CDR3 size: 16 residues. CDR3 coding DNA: TGTGCCAGCAGCACCCAGCGGGGGGGCCTGACAGATACGCAGTATTTT. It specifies CASSTQRGGLTDTQYF.

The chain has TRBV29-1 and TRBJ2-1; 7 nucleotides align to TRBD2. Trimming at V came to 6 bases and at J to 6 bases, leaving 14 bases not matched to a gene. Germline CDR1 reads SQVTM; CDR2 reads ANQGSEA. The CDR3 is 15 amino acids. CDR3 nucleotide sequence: TGCAGCGTGGTGGGTCTGGGAGGGTTTGGCAATGAGCAGTTCTTC. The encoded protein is CSVVGLGGFGNEQFF.

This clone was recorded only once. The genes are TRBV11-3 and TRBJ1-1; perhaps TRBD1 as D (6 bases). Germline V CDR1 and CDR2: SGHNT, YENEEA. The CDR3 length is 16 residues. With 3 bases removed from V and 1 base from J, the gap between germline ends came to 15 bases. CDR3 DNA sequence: TGTGCCAGCAGCTTGCCCACCGGGACACAGAACACTGAAGCTTTCTTT. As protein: CASSLPTGTQNTEAFF.

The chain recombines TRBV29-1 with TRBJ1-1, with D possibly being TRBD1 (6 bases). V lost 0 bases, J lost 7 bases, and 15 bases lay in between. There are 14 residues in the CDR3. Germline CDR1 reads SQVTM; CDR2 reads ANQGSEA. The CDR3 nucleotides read TGCAGCGTTGAAGATAACCATGGGGGCATTGAAGCTTTCTTT. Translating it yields CSVEDNHGGIEAFF.

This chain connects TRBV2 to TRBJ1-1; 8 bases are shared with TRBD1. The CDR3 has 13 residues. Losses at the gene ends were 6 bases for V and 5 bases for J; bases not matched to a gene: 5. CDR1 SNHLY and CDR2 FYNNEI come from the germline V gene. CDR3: CASRTGGWTEAFF. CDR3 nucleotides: TGTGCCAGCAGAACAGGGGGATGGACTGAAGCTTTCTTT.

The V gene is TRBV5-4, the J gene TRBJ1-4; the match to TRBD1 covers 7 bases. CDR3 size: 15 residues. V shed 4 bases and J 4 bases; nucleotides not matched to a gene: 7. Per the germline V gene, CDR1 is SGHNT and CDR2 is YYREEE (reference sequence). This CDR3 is CASSDNRGINEKLFF. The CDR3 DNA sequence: TGTGCCAGCAGCGATAACAGGGGCATTAATGAAAAACTGTTTTTT.

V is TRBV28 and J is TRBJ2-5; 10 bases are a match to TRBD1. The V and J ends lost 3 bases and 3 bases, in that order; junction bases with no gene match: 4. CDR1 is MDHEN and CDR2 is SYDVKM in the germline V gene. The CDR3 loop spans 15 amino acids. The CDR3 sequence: CASSFPGQGKETQYF. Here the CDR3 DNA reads TGTGCCAGCAGTTTTCCGGGACAGGGGAAAGAGACCCAGTACTTC.

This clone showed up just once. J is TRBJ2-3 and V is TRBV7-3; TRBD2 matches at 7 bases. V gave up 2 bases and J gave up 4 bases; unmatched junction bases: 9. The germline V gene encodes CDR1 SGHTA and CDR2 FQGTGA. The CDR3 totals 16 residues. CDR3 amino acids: CASSLFPSGTADTQYF. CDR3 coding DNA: TGTGCCAGCAGCTTATTTCCTAGCGGAACAGCAGATACGCAGTATTTT.